Listed here is a single T cell receptor (beta chain). The target antigen is unknown. Looked up from germline, CDR1 is SEHNR and CDR2 is FQNEAQ (reference sequence). Trimming took 5 bases from V and 5 from J; bases not matched to a gene: 10. The CDR3 is 17 amino acids. Treatment reported: 15 to 20 received Ad26.COV2.S at low or high dose, single or two shots; about 5 received placebo; per-sample allocation not given. Sampling occurred on day 63 after the first vaccine or placebo injection. The data derive from a study of Ad26.COV2.S vaccination and SARS-CoV-2 variants. Study background: By the intramuscular route, Ad26.COV2.S was given once, or twice 56 days apart. Study-wide results and caveats: With respect to non-spike TCR breadth, vaccine and placebo recipients were similar. Reportedly, spike-specific CD8+ and CD4+ T cell responses achieved substantial breadth once vaccination had taken place.

Clones were read by immunoSEQ multiplex PCR, and TCRdb kept only the in-frame ones, dropping some. In the table there are a few hundred thousand clones, roughly 90% of which are singletons. The clonotype originates from a person aged 18-60 years who received the Ad26.COV2.S COVID-19 vaccine or a placebo. The chain employs TRBV7-9 and TRBJ2-5, with 14 bases aligning to TRBD2. The sequencing used peripheral blood, collected in a trial of Ad26.COV2.S vaccine versus placebo. This CDR3 reads CASSPGTSGGLRETQYF. The DNA for the CDR3 is TGTGCCAGCAGCCCCGGGACTAGCGGGGGCCTTCGGGAGACCCAGTACTTC.